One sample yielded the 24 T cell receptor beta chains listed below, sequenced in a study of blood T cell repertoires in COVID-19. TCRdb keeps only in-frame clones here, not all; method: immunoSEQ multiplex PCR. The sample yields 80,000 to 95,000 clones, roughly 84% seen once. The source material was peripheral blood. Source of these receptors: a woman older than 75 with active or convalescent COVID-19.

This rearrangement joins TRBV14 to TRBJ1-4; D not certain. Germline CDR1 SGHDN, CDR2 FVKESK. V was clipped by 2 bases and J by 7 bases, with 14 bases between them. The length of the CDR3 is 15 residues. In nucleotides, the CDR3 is TGTGCCAGCAGCCAATATAATTTTGAGAGTGAAAAACTGTTTTTT. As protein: CASSQYNFESEKLFF.

CDR3 amino acids: CASSLEGAGRYAEAFF. The CDR3 nucleotides read TGTGCCAGCAGTTTAGAAGGAGCGGGCAGGTACGCTGAAGCTTTCTTT. The chain has TRBV28 and TRBJ1-1; no clear D gene. V was clipped by 2 bases and J by 6 bases, with 19 bases between them. Germline V gene sequence: CDR1 MDHEN, CDR2 SYDVKM. CDR3 length equals 16 residues.

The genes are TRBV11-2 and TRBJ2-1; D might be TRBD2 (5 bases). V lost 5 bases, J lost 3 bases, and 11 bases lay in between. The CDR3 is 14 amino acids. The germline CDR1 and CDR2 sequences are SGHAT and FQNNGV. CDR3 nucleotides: TGTGCCAGCAGCGCCGGGAATTACTACAATGAGCAGTTCTTC. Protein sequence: CASSAGNYYNEQFF.

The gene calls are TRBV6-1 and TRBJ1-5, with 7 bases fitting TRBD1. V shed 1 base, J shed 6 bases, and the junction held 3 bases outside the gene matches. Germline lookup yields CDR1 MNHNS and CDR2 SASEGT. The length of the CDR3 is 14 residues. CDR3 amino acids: CASSEGGGIQPQHF. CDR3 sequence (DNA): TGTGCCAGCAGTGAAGGAGGGGGCATTCAGCCCCAGCATTTT.

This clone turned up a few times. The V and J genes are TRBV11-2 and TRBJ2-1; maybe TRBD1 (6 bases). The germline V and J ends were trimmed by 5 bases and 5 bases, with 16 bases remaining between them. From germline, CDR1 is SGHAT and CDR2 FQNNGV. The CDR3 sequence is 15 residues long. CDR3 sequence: CASSHRARGHNEQFF. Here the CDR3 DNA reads TGTGCCAGCAGCCACAGGGCCAGGGGCCACAATGAGCAGTTCTTC.

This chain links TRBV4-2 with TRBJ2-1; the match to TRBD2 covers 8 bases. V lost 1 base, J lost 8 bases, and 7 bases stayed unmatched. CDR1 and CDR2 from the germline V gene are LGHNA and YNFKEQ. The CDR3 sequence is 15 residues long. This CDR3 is CASSQGSGSSDEQFF. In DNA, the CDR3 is TGTGCCAGCAGCCAAGGGAGCGGGAGCTCAGATGAGCAGTTCTTC.

CDR3 region: CSASRGFEAFF. CDR3 coding DNA: TGCAGCGCCTCGAGGGGGTTTGAAGCTTTCTTT. The gene calls are TRBV29-1 and TRBJ1-1, with a possible D match to TRBD1 (6 bases). Germline-derived CDR1 and CDR2 are SQVTM and ANQGSEA. V gave up 7 bases and J gave up 7 bases, with 13 bases separating them. The CDR3 has 11 amino acids.

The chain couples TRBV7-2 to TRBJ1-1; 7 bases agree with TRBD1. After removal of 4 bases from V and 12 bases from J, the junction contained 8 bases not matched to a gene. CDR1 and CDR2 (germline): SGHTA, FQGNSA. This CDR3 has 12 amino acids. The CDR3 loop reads CASSSTYRGTFF. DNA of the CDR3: TGTGCCAGCAGCTCCACCTACAGGGGCACTTTCTTT.

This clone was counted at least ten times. The CDR3 region has the DNA TGCGCCAGCAGCCCGGGACAGGAGGTATATGGCTACACCTTC. Amino acids: CASSPGQEVYGYTF. The chain links TRBV4-1 to TRBJ1-2, with 8 bases matching TRBD1. The CDR3 has 14 residues. The trim removed 4 bases at V and 5 bases at J, leaving 6 bases unmatched. Germline values: CDR1 MGHRA, CDR2 YSYEKL.

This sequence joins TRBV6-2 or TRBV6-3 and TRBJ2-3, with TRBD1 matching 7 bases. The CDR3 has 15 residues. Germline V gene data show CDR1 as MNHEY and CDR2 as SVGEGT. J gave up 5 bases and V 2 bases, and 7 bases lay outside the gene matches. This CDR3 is CASSYDRAFGDTQYF. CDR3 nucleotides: TGTGCCAGCAGTTACGACAGGGCTTTTGGAGATACGCAGTATTTT.

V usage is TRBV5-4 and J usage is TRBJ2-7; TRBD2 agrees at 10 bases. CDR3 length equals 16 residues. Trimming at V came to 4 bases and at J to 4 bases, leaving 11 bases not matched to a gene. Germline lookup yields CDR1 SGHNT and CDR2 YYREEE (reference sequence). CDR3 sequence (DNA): TGTGCCAGCAGCCCGTCCGGTCTAGCGGGAGCATACGAGCAGTACTTC. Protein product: CASSPSGLAGAYEQYF.

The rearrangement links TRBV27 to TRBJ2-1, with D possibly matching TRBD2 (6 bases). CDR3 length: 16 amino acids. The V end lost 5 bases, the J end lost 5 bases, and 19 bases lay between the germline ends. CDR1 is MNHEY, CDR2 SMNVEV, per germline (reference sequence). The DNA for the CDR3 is TGTGCCAGCAGTGTCCAACTAGCCGAACTAAACAATGAGCAGTTCTTC. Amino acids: CASSVQLAELNNEQFF.

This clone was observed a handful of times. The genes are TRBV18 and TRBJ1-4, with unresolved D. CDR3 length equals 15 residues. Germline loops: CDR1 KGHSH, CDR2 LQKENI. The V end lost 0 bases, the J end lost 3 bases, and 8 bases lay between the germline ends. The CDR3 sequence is CASSPPSGANEKLFF. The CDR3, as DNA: TGTGCCAGCTCACCACCGAGCGGGGCTAATGAAAAACTGTTTTTT.

CDR3 loop: CASDRGRSGYTF. The CDR3, as DNA: TGTGCCAGCGACAGGGGGAGGTCTGGCTACACCTTC. V usage is TRBV7-9 and J usage is TRBJ1-2; 9 nucleotides align to TRBD1. The J segment lost 7 bases and the V segment lost 8 bases, leaving 5 bases of the junction unmatched. CDR3 length: 12 amino acids. The germline V gene has CDR1 SEHNR and CDR2 FQNEAQ (reference sequence).

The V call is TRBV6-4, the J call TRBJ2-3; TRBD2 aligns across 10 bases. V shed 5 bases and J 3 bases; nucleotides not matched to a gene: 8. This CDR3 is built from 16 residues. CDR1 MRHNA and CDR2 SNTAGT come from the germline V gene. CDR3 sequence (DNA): TGTGCCAGCAGTCGTTCGGGACTAGCGACGACAGATACGCAGTATTTT. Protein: CASSRSGLATTDTQYF.

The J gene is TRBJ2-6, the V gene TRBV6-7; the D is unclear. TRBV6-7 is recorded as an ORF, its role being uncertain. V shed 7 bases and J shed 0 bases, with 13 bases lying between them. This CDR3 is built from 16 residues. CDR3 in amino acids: CASIVDESSGANVLTF. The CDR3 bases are TGTGCCAGCATTGTAGATGAGAGCTCTGGGGCCAACGTCCTGACTTTC.

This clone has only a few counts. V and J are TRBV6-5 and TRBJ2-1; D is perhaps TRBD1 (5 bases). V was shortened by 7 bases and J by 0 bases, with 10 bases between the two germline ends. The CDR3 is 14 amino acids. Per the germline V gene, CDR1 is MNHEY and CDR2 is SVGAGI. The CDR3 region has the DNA TGTGCCAGCAATAGGGGTATCTCCTACAATGAGCAGTTCTTC. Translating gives CASNRGISYNEQFF.

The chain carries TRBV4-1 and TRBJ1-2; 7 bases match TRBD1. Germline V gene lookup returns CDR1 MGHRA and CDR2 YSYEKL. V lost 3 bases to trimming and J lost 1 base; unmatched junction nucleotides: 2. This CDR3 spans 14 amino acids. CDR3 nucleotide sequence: TGCGCCAGCAGCCACCCAGGGGGTAACTATGGCTACACCTTC. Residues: CASSHPGGNYGYTF.

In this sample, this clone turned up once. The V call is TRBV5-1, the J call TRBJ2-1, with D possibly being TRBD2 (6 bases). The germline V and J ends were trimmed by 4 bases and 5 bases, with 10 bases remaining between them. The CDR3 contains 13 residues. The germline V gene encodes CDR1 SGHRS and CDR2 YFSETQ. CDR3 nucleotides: TGCGCCAGCAGCCTTTCTAGCGACAATGAGCAGTTCTTC. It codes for CASSLSSDNEQFF.

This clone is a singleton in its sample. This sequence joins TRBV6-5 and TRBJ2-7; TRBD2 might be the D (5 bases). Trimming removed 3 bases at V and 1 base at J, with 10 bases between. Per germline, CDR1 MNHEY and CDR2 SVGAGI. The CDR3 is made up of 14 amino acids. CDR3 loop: CASSYYGKSYEQYF. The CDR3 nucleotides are TGTGCCAGCAGTTATTACGGGAAGTCCTACGAGCAGTACTTC.

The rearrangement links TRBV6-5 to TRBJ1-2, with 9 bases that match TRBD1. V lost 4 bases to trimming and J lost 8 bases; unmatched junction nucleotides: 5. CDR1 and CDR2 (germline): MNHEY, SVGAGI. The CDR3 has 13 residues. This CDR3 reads CASSLQGAGGYTF. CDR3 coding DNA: TGTGCCAGCAGTTTACAGGGGGCAGGAGGCTACACCTTC.

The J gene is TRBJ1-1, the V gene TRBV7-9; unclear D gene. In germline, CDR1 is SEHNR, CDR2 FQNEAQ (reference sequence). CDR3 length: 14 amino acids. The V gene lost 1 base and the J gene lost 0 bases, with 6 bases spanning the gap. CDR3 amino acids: CASSLDQVNTEAFF. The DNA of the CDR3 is TGTGCCAGCAGCTTAGATCAGGTGAACACTGAAGCTTTCTTT.

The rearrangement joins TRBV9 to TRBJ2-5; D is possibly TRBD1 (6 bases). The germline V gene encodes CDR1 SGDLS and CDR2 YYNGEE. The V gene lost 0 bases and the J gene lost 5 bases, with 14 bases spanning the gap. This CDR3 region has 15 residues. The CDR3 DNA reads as TGTGCCAGCAGCGTAGCGGCAGGGGCGCTGGAGACCCAGTACTTC. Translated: CASSVAAGALETQYF.

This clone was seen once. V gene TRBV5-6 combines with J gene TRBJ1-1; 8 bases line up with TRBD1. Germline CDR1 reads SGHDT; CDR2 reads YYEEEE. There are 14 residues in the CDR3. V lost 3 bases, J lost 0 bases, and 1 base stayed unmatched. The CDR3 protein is CASSWDRMNTEAFF. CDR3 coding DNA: TGTGCCAGCAGCTGGGACAGGATGAACACTGAAGCTTTCTTT.